A selection of T cell receptor beta chains follows, all from one sample in a study of cytomegalovirus exposure and HLA in healthy donors. The repertoire was sequenced with immunoSEQ multiplex PCR; TCRdb's copy has only in-frame clones and lacks some. The sample has approximately 200,000 clones, roughly 80% seen once; the top ten hold 0.2% to 0.25%. Sequencing was performed on PBMCs. The receptors come from a girl aged 2-10 years in good health and CMV-seronegative. Each CDR3 is given with its conserved first and last residue. Rows give clone size only sometimes, using once, few, many, or a class for an expanded clone.

v_call | clone_size | cdr3_aa
TRBV15 | - | CATSRAPGTGGYNEQFF
TRBV7-9 | - | CASTPLAGYNEQFF
TRBV11-1 | once | CASSLHPATAITDTQYF
TRBV5-1 | - | CASGAAPNYGYTF
TRBV4-1 | - | CASSQEGGRNYGYTF
TRBV19 | - | CASSIPGTSYEQYF
TRBV4-1 | few | CASSGTSRNEQFF
TRBV27 | few | CASRTTGGVLATDTQYF
TRBV9 | - | CASSVGGGATNEQFF
TRBV6-1 | - | CASSVRLQETQYF
TRBV19 | - | CASSIGGQGKYEQYF
TRBV27 | - | CASSLQGGNQPQHF
TRBV11-2 | - | CASSLGPLAGPQETQYF
TRBV7-6 | - | CASSLNAPTSGGSYEQYF
TRBV6-6 | - | CASSYGDQPQHF
TRBV27 | - | CATRDRGSGANVLTF
TRBV6-1 | - | CASSEFVGGTGELFF
TRBV19 | - | CASSIGSESIYF
TRBV6-1 | few | CASSEAPLNIQYF
TRBV5-1 | - | CASSPTLAGLPREQYF
TRBV6-1 | - | CASSERSGITDTQYF
TRBV18 | - | CASSLRYQETQYF
TRBV18 | once | CASSPQPSQAQYF
TRBV4-2 | few | CASSLGTGVNEQFF
TRBV18 | few | CASSPPGGDTEAFF
TRBV7-9 | - | CASSSGSYNEQFF
TRBV4-1 | - | CASSQLGGTEAFF
TRBV5-6 | - | CASSLGGGGEQYF
TRBV27 | - | CASSSTGGTEAFF
TRBV4-1 | - | CASSQPRTGGDSGANVLTF
TRBV5-4 | - | CASSPQGLSYNEQFF
TRBV4-2 | few | CASSQDRGGTGANVLTF
TRBV11-2 | - | CASSLVLQAEAFF
TRBV9 | - | CASSVERGRDRPNEQFF
TRBV27 | - | CASSLLYGDKGEKLFF
TRBV5-1 | once | CASSQGGQAANEKLFF
TRBV15 | few | CATSRDLGQGSYEQYF
TRBV28 | - | CASSSPDRVYGYTF
TRBV5-6 | - | CASSLLNHEQFF
TRBV7-9 | - | CASSLNGLPYGYTF
TRBV19 | - | CATSGGWSSYNEQFF
TRBV7-9 | - | CASSSGVLGYTF
TRBV5-1 | - | CASSLEPQGYEQYF